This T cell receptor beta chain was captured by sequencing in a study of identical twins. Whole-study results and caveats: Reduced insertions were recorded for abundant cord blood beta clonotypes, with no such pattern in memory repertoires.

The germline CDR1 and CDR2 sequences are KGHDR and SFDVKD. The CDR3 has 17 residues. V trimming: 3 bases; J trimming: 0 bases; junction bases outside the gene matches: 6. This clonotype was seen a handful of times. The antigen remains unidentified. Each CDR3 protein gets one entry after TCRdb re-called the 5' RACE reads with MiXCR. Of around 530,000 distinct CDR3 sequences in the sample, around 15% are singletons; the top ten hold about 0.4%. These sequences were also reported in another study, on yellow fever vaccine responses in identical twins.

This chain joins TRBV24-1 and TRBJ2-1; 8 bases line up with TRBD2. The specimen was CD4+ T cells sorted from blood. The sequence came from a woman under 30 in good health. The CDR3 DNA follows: TGTGCCACCAGTGATCCCCTCGGGGGGGTCTCCTACAATGAGCAGTTCTTC. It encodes CATSDPLGGVSYNEQFF.